The TCR beta chain under discussion was sequenced for a study of blood T cell repertoires in COVID-19. Repertoires were generated with immunoSEQ multiplex PCR, while TCRdb's copy carries only in-frame clones and drops some. In the table there are around 110,000 clones, around 86% of which are singletons. This clone was found once. Sequences were obtained from peripheral blood. The TCR originated in a man between 35 and 55 years old with acute or convalescent COVID-19.

The CDR3 DNA reads TGCAGCACCTCCACAGGGGGCAACACTGAAGCTTTCTTT. Its translation is CSTSTGGNTEAFF. This sequence joins TRBV29-1 and TRBJ1-1, with 9 positions matching TRBD1. The CDR3 sequence is 13 residues long. Looked up from germline, CDR1 is SQVTM and CDR2 is ANQGSEA. V gave up 8 bases and J gave up 2 bases; unmatched junction bases: 6.